This record looks at one T cell receptor beta chain sequence and its context. V shed 1 base and J 5 bases; nucleotides not matched to a gene: 5. The CDR3 covers 15 residues. Germline V gene data show CDR1 as SGHTA and CDR2 as FQGNSA. The data stem from a study of T cell responses to AZD1222 COVID-19 vaccine. Only in-frame clones appear in the TCRdb table, and some are missing; sequencing was by immunoSEQ multiplex PCR. The repertoire holds 150,000 to 200,000 clones, with almost 90% as singletons. The chain uses TRBV7-2 and TRBJ2-5, with TRBD2 matching over 9 bases. This clonotype originated in an adult in good health. The sequenced sample was peripheral blood, obtained on day 0 of AZD1222 vaccination. CDR3 sequence (DNA): TGTGCCAGCAGCTTAGGAGCGGGGGGTAGGGAGACCCAGTACTTC. Translating gives CASSLGAGGRETQYF. The variable domain in full, with the rest retrieved from reference TRBV7-2 and TRBJ2-5, is GAGVSQSPSNKVTEKGKDVELRCDPISGHTALYWYRQSLGQGLEFLIYFQGNSAPDKSGLPSDRFSAERTGGSVSTLTIQRTQQEDSAVYLCASSLGAGGRETQYFGPGTRLLVL.